This section outlines one T cell receptor beta chain sequence together with its context. CDR3 length: 16 residues. V was trimmed by 3 bases and J by 4 bases, leaving 19 bases between them. Germline values: CDR1 SGHDN, CDR2 FVKESK. These data are taken from a study of blood T cell repertoires in COVID-19. Overall study: Italy, Spain and the United States were the sources of the convalescent and acute COVID-19 samples. The analysed material was cDNA or gDNA that came from T cells, B-cell-depleted T cells, or PBMCs.

Sequencing used immunoSEQ multiplex PCR; TCRdb keeps in-frame clones, though not all of them. The sample consists of roughly 70,000 clones, under 90% of them appearing once. This clonotype was sampled from a man aged 55 to 70 with acute or convalescent COVID-19. This rearrangement joins TRBV14 to TRBJ2-7, with D perhaps TRBD2 (5 bases). Sequencing used peripheral blood. The CDR3 loop is CASSHVRRRGMYEQYF. The CDR3 DNA reads as TGTGCCAGCAGCCATGTCCGTCGACGGGGAATGTACGAGCAGTACTTC.